These 10 T cell receptor beta chains share one sample of origin, sequenced in a study of cytomegalovirus exposure and HLA in healthy donors. Primers for the PCR totalled 60 Vbeta and 13 Jbeta. TCRdb's copy holds only in-frame clones and misses some; the assay was immunoSEQ multiplex PCR. This table has around 100,000 clones, 70% appearing once. The source material was PBMCs. These receptors were collected from a man between 25 and 39 years old in good health and CMV-seropositive.

The chain couples TRBV2 to TRBJ2-1, with 10 bases matching TRBD2. Germline lookup yields CDR1 SNHLY and CDR2 FYNNEI. V shed 6 bases, J shed 5 bases, and the junction held 4 bases outside the gene matches. There are 14 residues in the CDR3. In DNA form, the CDR3 reads TGTGCCAGCAGCAGCGGGGGGGCCCACAATGAGCAGTTCTTC. This translates into CASSSGGAHNEQFF.

The chain has TRBV29-1 and TRBJ2-3, with no clear D. V lost 6 bases to trimming and J lost 2 bases, with 9 bases between them. Germline V lookup: CDR1 SQVTM, CDR2 ANQGSEA. There are 12 residues in the CDR3. The DNA of the CDR3 is TGCAGCGTATTAGCCGTCACAGATACGCAGTATTTT. Translation gives CSVLAVTDTQYF.

The chain is built from TRBV13 and TRBJ1-4, with D possibly being TRBD1 (6 bases). Per the germline V gene, CDR1 is PRHDT and CDR2 is FYEKMQ (reference sequence). This CDR3 spans 16 amino acids. V was pared by 1 base and J by 6 bases, with 15 bases between. This CDR3 is CASSLDTGTIDEKLFF. CDR3 bases: TGTGCCAGCAGCTTAGATACAGGGACTATAGATGAAAAACTGTTTTTT.

J is TRBJ1-2 and V is TRBV7-2; 7 bases are a match to TRBD1. The CDR3 spans 15 residues. Germline V gene data show CDR1 as SGHTA and CDR2 as FQGNSA. V shed 2 bases, J shed 4 bases, and the junction held 7 bases outside the gene matches. CDR3 DNA: TGTGCCAGCAGCTTAAGGTCGAGGACAGGCTATGGCTACACCTTC. This gives the protein CASSLRSRTGYGYTF.

The rearrangement joins TRBV5-1 to TRBJ1-4, with D uncertain. With 0 bases removed from V and 6 bases from J, the gap between germline ends came to 6 bases. The germline CDR1 and CDR2 sequences are SGHRS and YFSETQ. The CDR3 is 13 amino acids. Here the CDR3 reads CASSLDPYEKLFF. The CDR3, as DNA: TGCGCCAGCAGCTTGGATCCCTATGAAAAACTGTTTTTT. The full variable domain, with the rest looked up from reference TRBV5-1 and TRBJ1-4, is KAGVTQTPRYLIKTRGQQVTLSCSPISGHRSVSWYQQTPGQGLQFLFEYFSETQRNKGNFPGRFSGRQFSNSRSEMNVSTLELGDSALYLCASSLDPYEKLFFGSGTQLSVL.

This clone occurred a few times. This chain links TRBV27 with TRBJ2-3, with D tentatively TRBD2 (5 bases). V gave up 3 bases and J gave up 3 bases, with 16 bases separating them. The CDR3 has 16 residues. Germline V gene lookup returns CDR1 MNHEY and CDR2 SMNVEV (reference sequence). CDR3 in DNA: TGTGCCAGCAGTTTGCGCGGGTTGCAAGGTACAGATACGCAGTATTTT. As protein: CASSLRGLQGTDTQYF.

The J gene is TRBJ2-2, the V gene TRBV14; 12 bases match TRBD2. This CDR3 region has 16 residues. CDR1 is SGHDN and CDR2 is FVKESK in the germline V gene. The ends lost 4 bases at V and 7 bases at J; junction bases unmatched: 7. The CDR3 DNA reads TGTGCCAGCAGCCCGAGACTAGCGGGGGAAGGCGGGGAGCTGTTTTTT. Its translation is CASSPRLAGEGGELFF.

This clone turned up a few times. J is TRBJ2-3 and V is TRBV4-1; D may be TRBD1 (5 bases). Germline V gene sequence: CDR1 MGHRA, CDR2 YSYEKL. The CDR3 extends over 15 amino acids. Trimming removed 1 base at V and 5 bases at J, with 13 bases between. As DNA, the CDR3 is TGCGCCAGCAGCCAAGGGAGCCAGGGTATAGATACGCAGTATTTT. Encoded protein: CASSQGSQGIDTQYF.

The V call is TRBV6-6, the J call TRBJ1-5, with D possibly matching TRBD1 (5 bases). Germline lookup yields CDR1 MNHNY and CDR2 SVGAGI (reference sequence). Trimming removed 4 bases at V and 5 bases at J, with 15 bases between. The CDR3 has 15 residues. CDR3 sequence: CASSWGGQGHQPQHF. The CDR3 bases are TGTGCCAGCAGTTGGGGTGGTCAGGGTCATCAGCCCCAGCATTTT.

This clone showed up just a few times. V usage is TRBV7-9 and J usage is TRBJ1-2; D not certain. From germline, CDR1 is SEHNR and CDR2 FQNEAQ (reference sequence). V was pared by 1 base and J by 8 bases, with 11 bases between. The CDR3 extends over 13 amino acids. This chain's CDR3 is CASSLEGRGGYTF. CDR3 nucleotide sequence: TGTGCCAGCAGCTTAGAAGGGCGAGGGGGCTACACCTTC.